The next 2 T cell receptor beta chains were all read from a single sample in a study of T-cell memory formation after mild COVID-19. MiXCR was run by TCRdb on the 5' RACE reads, yielding one entry per CDR3 protein. This sample has hundreds of thousands of distinct CDR3 sequences, with approximately 15% found just once. The sequenced sample was PBMCs or a T cell subset sorted from them (not recorded which). The origin of the receptors is a man aged 18 to 29 who had mild COVID-19 (a few samples of this study predate the infection). Cell type and time point are not known.

This clonotype was counted only a few times. The rearrangement joins TRBV6-5 to TRBJ1-2; 10 nucleotides line up with TRBD1. J was trimmed by 3 bases and V by 2 bases; bases with no gene match: 3. The CDR3 length is 15 residues. Per the germline V gene, CDR1 is MNHEY and CDR2 is SVGAGI. The CDR3 DNA follows: TGTGCCAGCAGTTACGGGACAGGGGATCACTATGGCTACACCTTC. It yields the protein CASSYGTGDHYGYTF.

The genes are TRBV7-2 and TRBJ1-4, with D perhaps matching TRBD1 (5 bases). Trimming took 2 bases from V and 6 from J, leaving 13 bases between them. Per germline, CDR1 SGHTA and CDR2 FQGNSA. The CDR3 sequence is 15 residues long. CDR3 residues: CASSLLGAGDEKLFF. The CDR3 region has the DNA TGTGCCAGCAGCTTACTAGGGGCGGGAGATGAAAAACTGTTTTTT.